This T cell receptor (beta chain) is drawn from a study of cytomegalovirus exposure and HLA in healthy donors. Background on the study: Unique TCRs numbering around 85 million, obtained from HLA-typed donors, made up an early data release.

The CDR3 contains 16 residues. CDR1 and CDR2 (germline): MNHNS, SASEGT. Trimming stripped 3 bases from V and 4 bases from J, with 18 bases between. A remark on this clone: Its cognate antigen is unknown.

The PCR contained 60 Vbeta and 13 Jbeta primers. Data came from immunoSEQ multiplex PCR; TCRdb stores just in-frame clones and leaves some out. The sample records about 110,000 clones, roughly 70% being singletons. Study-wide points: Highly shared variants forming one cluster were likely a sequencing artifact. At a 0.05 false discovery rate, a later analysis found 16,951 TCR beta sequences to be associated with HLA alleles. When a later analysis was performed, an Asian-associated ancestry cluster reportedly had fewer N-insertions than the approximately 600-donor mean.

The chain couples TRBV6-1 to TRBJ1-1; a weak D match, TRBD1 (5 bases). Sequencing was done on a sample of PBMCs. The TCR originated in a woman aged 40 to 50 in good health and CMV-seropositive. The CDR3 DNA reads TGTGCCAGCAGTGAGTCCGTAGGGGTTCTGAGCACTGAAGCTTTCTTT. Protein: CASSESVGVLSTEAFF.